This record looks at one T cell receptor (beta chain) sequence and its context. V lost 1 base to trimming and J lost 7 bases; unmatched junction nucleotides: 6. CDR3 length equals 14 residues. CDR1 and CDR2 (germline): MGHRA, YSYEKL. This entry is derived from a study of blood T cell repertoires in COVID-19. Study overall: The cDNA or gDNA used as material had been derived from T cells, B-cell-depleted T cells, or PBMCs.

Authors' processing steps: The assay estimated nucleated cells by amplifying reference gene primers. TCRdb's table, derived via immunoSEQ multiplex PCR, lists solely in-frame clones and lacks some. V, J and clone size are taken as reported in that table, and D and trimming were inferred from the DNA itself. Among around 47,000 clones listed, more than 75% were seen once. This chain links TRBV4-1 with TRBJ2-7, with 8 bases fitting TRBD1. The specimen sequenced was peripheral blood. This TCR derives from a man aged 40-50 years with COVID-19, enrolled during active disease. Written as DNA, the CDR3 is TGCGCCAGCAGCCAAGTGACAGGGGTGAGAGAGCAGTACTTC. Translation: CASSQVTGVREQYF.